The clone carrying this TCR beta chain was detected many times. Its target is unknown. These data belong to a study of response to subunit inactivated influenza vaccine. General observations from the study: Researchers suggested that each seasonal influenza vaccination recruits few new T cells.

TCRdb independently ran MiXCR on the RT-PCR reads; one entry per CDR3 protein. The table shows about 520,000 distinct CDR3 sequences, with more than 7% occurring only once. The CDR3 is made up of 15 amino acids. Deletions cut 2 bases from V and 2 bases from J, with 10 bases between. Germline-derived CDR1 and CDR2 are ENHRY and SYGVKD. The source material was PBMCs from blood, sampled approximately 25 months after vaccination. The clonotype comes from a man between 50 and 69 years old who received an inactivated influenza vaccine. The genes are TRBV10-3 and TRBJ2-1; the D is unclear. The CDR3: CAISEGEVAYNEQFF. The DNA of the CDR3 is TGTGCCATCAGTGAGGGGGAAGTCGCCTACAATGAGCAGTTCTTC.